This record looks at one TCR beta chain sequence and its context. Germline-derived CDR1 and CDR2 are DFQATT and SNEGSKA (reference sequence). Trimming at V came to 3 bases and at J to 6 bases, leaving 17 bases not matched to a gene. The CDR3 sequence is 17 residues long. Repertoires were generated with immunoSEQ multiplex PCR, while TCRdb's copy carries only in-frame clones and drops some. The top ten hold over 2% of the sample, which has tens of thousands of clones, roughly 83% seen once. These data belong to a study of blood T cell repertoires in COVID-19. Study-level information: Acute-phase and convalescent COVID-19 samples originated in the United States, Italy and Spain.

The J gene is TRBJ2-7, the V gene TRBV20-1; 10 bases agree with TRBD2. Sequencing was carried out using peripheral blood. The TCR was taken from a man between 50 and 59 years old with acute or convalescent COVID-19. In DNA form, the CDR3 reads TGCAGTGCTAGTACGCCTAGCGGGGGAGGAGGGGGACGCGAGCAGTACTTC. It specifies CSASTPSGGGGGREQYF.